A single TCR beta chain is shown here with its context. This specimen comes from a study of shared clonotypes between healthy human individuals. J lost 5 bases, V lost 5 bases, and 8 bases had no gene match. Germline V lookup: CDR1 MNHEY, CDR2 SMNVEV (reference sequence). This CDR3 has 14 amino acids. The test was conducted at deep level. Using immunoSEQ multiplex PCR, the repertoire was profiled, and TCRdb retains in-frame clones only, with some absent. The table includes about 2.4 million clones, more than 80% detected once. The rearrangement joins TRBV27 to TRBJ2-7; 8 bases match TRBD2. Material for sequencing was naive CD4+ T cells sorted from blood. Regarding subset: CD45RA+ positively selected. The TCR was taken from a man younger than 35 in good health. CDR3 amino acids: CASSRGGRPDEQYF. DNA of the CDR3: TGTGCCAGCAGTCGGGGGGGCCGTCCCGACGAGCAGTACTTC.